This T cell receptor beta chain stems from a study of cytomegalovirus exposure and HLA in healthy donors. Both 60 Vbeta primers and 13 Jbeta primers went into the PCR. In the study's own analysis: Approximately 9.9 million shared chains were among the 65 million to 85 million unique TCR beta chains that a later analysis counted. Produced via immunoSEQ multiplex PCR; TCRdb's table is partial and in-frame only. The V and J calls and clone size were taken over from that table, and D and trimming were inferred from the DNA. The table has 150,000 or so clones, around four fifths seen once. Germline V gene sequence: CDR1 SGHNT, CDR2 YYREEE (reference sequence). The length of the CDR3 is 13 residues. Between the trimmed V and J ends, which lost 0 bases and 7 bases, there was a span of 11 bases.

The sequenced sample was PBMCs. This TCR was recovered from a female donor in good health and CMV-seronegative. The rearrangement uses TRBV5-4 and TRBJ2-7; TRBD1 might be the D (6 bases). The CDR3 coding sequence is TGTGCCAGCAGCTTGGACAGGGAGAGAGAGCAGTACTTC. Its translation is CASSLDREREQYF.